This paragraph reports one T cell receptor beta chain. Participants, roughly 18 to 89 years old, spanned around 26 US areas. This entry is derived from a study of blood T cell repertoires in COVID-19. In the authors' methods: Estimation of nucleated cell counts relied on the amplification of reference gene primers. Sequencing was performed with immunoSEQ multiplex PCR; in TCRdb, only in-frame clones are kept and a portion is missing. Clone size and the V and J calls come from that table; the DNA yielded D and trimming. The sample contains about 350,000 clones, roughly 90% of which appear only once. With 2 bases removed from V and 10 bases from J, the gap between germline ends came to 20 bases. Germline V CDR1 and CDR2: KGHSH, LQKENI. CDR3 length: 15 residues.

V and J are TRBV18 and TRBJ1-1, with D maybe TRBD1 (6 bases). The receptor was derived from a woman in her 30s who had recovered from COVID-19. Material for sequencing was PBMCs or T cells enriched from blood (not recorded which). The CDR3 reads CASSPGQGSDLGAFF. The CDR3 DNA reads as TGTGCCAGCTCACCAGGGCAGGGGTCGGATCTCGGAGCTTTCTTT.